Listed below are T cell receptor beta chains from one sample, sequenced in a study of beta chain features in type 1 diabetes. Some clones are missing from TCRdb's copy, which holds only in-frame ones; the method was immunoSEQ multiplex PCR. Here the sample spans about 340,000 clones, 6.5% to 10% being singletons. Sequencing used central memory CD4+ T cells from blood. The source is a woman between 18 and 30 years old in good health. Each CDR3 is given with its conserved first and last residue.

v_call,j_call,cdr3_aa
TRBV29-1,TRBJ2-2,CSAGTGMDTGELFF
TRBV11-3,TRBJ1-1,CASSLTVNTEAFF
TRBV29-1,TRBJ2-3,CSAGPRLQGSTQYF
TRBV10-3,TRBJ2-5,CATLATNGSRKETQYF
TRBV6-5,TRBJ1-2,CASTLAGPRWDGYTF
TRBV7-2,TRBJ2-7,CASSSTAVGAYEQYF
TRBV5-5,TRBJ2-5,CASSLYPRAQETQYF
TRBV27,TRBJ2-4,CASTPGQGVRNIQYF
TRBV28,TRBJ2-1,CASMDYNEQFF
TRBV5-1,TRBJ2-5,CASGPGQGQETQYF
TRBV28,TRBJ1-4,CASSTNRGTNEKLFF
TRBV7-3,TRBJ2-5,CASSPGQGETQYF
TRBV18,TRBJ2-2,CASSPRRGETGELFF
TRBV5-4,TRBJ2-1,CASSLGGSGQFF
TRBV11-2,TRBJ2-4,CASSVQVAKNIQYF
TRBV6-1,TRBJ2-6,CASSEAGRAGANVLTF
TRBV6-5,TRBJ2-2,CASRLAASNTGELFF
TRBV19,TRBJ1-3,CASVQTSSGNTIYF
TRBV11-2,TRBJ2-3,CASSLTYLSTDTQYF
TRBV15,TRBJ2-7,CATSIRADSYEQYF
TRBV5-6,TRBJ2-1,CASSLSTSGRTYNEQFF
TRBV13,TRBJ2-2,CASSLALWASGSNTGELFF
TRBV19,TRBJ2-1,CASSPRGEGGYNEQFF
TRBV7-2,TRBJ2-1,CASSTGLKQFF
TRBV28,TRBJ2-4,CASSSKRRGHIQYF
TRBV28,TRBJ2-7,CASKEGGGYEQYF
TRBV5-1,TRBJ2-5,CASSLFPQGKQETQYF
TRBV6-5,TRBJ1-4,CASSYSGVEKLFF
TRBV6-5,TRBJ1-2,CASRPGTDYGYTF
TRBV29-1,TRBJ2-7,CSVALGQKQYF
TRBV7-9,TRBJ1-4,CASSSGTSNEKLFF
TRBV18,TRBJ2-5,CASSPQAAQETQYF
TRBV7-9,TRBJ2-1,CASSLSGTTNEQFF
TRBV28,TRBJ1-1,CASSFGWTDWGNTEAFF
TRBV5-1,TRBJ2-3,CASSLERDTDTQYF
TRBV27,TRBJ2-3,CASSLTARTDTQYF
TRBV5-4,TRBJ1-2,CASSLGREGYGYTF
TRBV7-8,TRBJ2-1,CASSYSSGYNEQFF
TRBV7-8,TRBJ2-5,CASSLGSGWETQYF
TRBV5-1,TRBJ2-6,CASSLGARNYVAGANVLTF
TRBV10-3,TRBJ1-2,CAISAGGAGYGYTF
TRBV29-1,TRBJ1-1,CSARDSMNTEAFF
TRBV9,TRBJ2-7,CASSVALESGRNEQYF
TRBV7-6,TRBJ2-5,CASSSKPVSSGTWQETQYF
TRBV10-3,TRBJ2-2,CAISVWGRGRTTGELFF
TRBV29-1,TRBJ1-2,CSADRTANYGYTF
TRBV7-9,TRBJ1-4,CASSYWAATNEKLFF
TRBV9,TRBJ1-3,CASSVGVTISGNTIYF
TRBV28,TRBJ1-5,CASSLMVLRESNQPQHF
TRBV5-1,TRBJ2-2,CASSQTGNTGELFF
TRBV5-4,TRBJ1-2,CASSADRGTYGYTF
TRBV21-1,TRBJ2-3,CASSKSGPSTDTQYF